A single sample gave rise to the 15 T cell receptor beta chains below, sequenced in a study of T cell responses to AZD1222 COVID-19 vaccine. TCRdb's table, derived via immunoSEQ multiplex PCR, lists solely in-frame clones and lacks some. The repertoire holds more than 75,000 clones, with about four fifths as singletons. The sample consisted of peripheral blood, taken 28 days after the second AZD1222 dose. These receptor sequences come from an adult who received the AZD1222 COVID-19 vaccine.

The chain carries TRBV28 and TRBJ2-1; the D gene is possibly TRBD2 (6 bases). CDR1 MDHEN and CDR2 SYDVKM come from the germline V gene. The CDR3 totals 14 residues. Trimming took off 8 bases at V and 3 bases at J, with 14 bases between the two ends. CDR3 protein: CASAKVGGYNEQFF. The CDR3 nucleotides read TGTGCCAGCGCAAAGGTGGGGGGCTACAATGAGCAGTTCTTC.

V gene TRBV7-3 combines with J gene TRBJ2-3; 9 bases match TRBD2. The CDR3 extends over 14 amino acids. V shed 5 bases, J shed 3 bases, and the junction held 3 bases outside the gene matches. In germline, CDR1 is SGHTA, CDR2 FQGTGA. The CDR3 DNA follows: TGTGCCAGCAGCCCCGGACTAGCGACAGATACGCAGTATTTT. The encoded protein is CASSPGLATDTQYF.

This rearrangement joins TRBV4-2 to TRBJ1-6, with unresolved D. CDR1 LGHNA and CDR2 YNFKEQ come from the germline V gene. The V end lost 1 base, the J end lost 17 bases, and 9 bases lay between the germline ends. This CDR3 spans 11 amino acids. For the CDR3, the DNA is TGTGCCAGCAGCCAAGGATGGAGCATCCACTTT. Protein: CASSQGWSIHF.

This clone was observed a single time. The CDR3 sequence is CASSTGSRYGYTF. The CDR3 region has the DNA TGTGCCAGCAGTACTGGCAGTCGGTATGGCTACACCTTC. This chain links TRBV6-5 with TRBJ1-2, with D unclear. CDR3 length equals 13 residues. CDR1 MNHEY and CDR2 SVGAGI come from the germline V gene. Trimming stripped 5 bases from V and 5 bases from J, with 12 bases between.

The chain employs TRBV7-2 and TRBJ1-4; D is possibly TRBD1 (5 bases). The CDR3 contains 15 residues. CDR1 is SGHTA and CDR2 is FQGNSA in the germline V gene. Deletions cut 5 bases from V and 8 bases from J, with 18 bases between. The CDR3 reads CASSPGGQGNEKLFF. The CDR3, as DNA: TGTGCCAGCAGCCCCGGTGGTCAGGGTAACGAAAAACTGTTTTTT.

The V gene is TRBV10-3, the J gene TRBJ1-5; 10 nucleotides agree with TRBD1. The germline gives CDR1 ENHRY, CDR2 SYGVKD. The CDR3 length is 14 residues. The V and J ends lost 4 bases and 4 bases, in that order; junction bases with no gene match: 1. CDR3 bases: TGTGCCATCAGTGGGGACAGGGGAAATCAGCCCCAGCATTTT. It translates to CAISGDRGNQPQHF.

The chain recombines TRBV6-4 with TRBJ2-3, with D perhaps TRBD2 (5 bases). The CDR3 sequence is 13 residues long. Trimming took 8 bases from V and 2 from J, leaving 11 bases between them. CDR1 is MRHNA, CDR2 SNTAGT, per germline. The CDR3 is CASGAGHTDTQYF. The DNA of the CDR3 is TGTGCCAGCGGTGCGGGCCACACAGATACGCAGTATTTT.

This clone was found a few times. The chain links TRBV5-6 to TRBJ2-7; D is unresolved. Germline V CDR1 and CDR2: SGHDT, YYEEEE. The V and J ends lost 1 base and 3 bases respectively, with 2 bases between them. The CDR3 has 11 amino acids. CDR3 sequence (DNA): TGTGCCAGCAGCTTGTACTACGAGCAGTACTTC. It translates to CASSLYYEQYF.

The table lists this clone with a count of one. The J gene is TRBJ1-4, the V gene TRBV11-2; 7 positions match TRBD1. Trimming cost V 1 base and J 3 bases; bases outside gene matches: 2. The CDR3 sequence is 15 residues long. Germline CDR1 and CDR2: SGHAT and FQNNGV. This CDR3 is CASSLGTGPNEKLFF. The DNA of the CDR3 is TGTGCCAGCAGCTTAGGGACAGGCCCTAATGAAAAACTGTTTTTT.

The chain uses TRBV6-1 and TRBJ2-7; maybe TRBD2 (6 bases). The CDR3 runs to 13 residues. With 8 bases removed from V and 3 bases from J, the gap between germline ends came to 14 bases. Looked up from germline, CDR1 is MNHNS and CDR2 is SASEGT. CDR3 DNA: TGTGCCAGCTGCCAGGGAGGTGGCTACGAGCAGTACTTC. This codes for CASCQGGGYEQYF.

The chain joins TRBV24-1 to TRBJ2-7; no reliable D call. Germline CDR1 is KGHDR and CDR2 is SFDVKD. The CDR3 runs 12 residues. With 12 bases removed from V and 6 bases from J, the gap between germline ends came to 17 bases. CDR3 bases: TGTGCCCCCGATGCCCTGGTCTGCGAGCAGTACTTC. It specifies CAPDALVCEQYF.

This clone was detected only a few times. V and J are TRBV2 and TRBJ2-7, with D perhaps TRBD1 or TRBD2 (5 bases each). Germline lookup yields CDR1 SNHLY and CDR2 FYNNEI. V was cut by 1 base and J by 3 bases, with 10 bases left in between. This CDR3 has 14 residues. CDR3 DNA sequence: TGTGCCAGCAGTGAAGAGGGGACCTTCTACGAGCAGTACTTC. Protein sequence: CASSEEGTFYEQYF.

This rearrangement joins TRBV2 to TRBJ2-5, with 12 bases matching TRBD2. The V segment lost 6 bases and the J segment 4 bases; nucleotides outside the gene matches: 6. The CDR3 sequence is 15 residues long. Germline CDR1 and CDR2: SNHLY and FYNNEI. The CDR3 protein is CASRTSGSGVETQYF. CDR3 coding DNA: TGTGCCAGCAGGACTAGCGGGAGTGGAGTAGAGACCCAGTACTTC.

The sample holds one count of this clone. The V gene is TRBV4-2, the J gene TRBJ2-2, with 7 bases aligning to TRBD1. J lost 0 bases, V lost 3 bases, and 1 base had no gene match. The germline V gene encodes CDR1 LGHNA and CDR2 YNFKEQ. This CDR3 spans 15 amino acids. Written as DNA, the CDR3 is TGTGCCAGCAGCCAGGACAGGACGAACACCGGGGAGCTGTTTTTT. This encodes CASSQDRTNTGELFF.

The rearrangement uses TRBV5-6 and TRBJ1-1; D might be TRBD1 (6 bases). V lost 9 bases and J 0 bases, leaving 15 bases between the germline ends. Germline V gene data show CDR1 as SGHDT and CDR2 as YYEEEE. CDR3 length: 14 amino acids. As DNA, the CDR3 is TGTGCCACCCACAGGGCCCCTATGAACACTGAAGCTTTCTTT. It encodes CATHRAPMNTEAFF.